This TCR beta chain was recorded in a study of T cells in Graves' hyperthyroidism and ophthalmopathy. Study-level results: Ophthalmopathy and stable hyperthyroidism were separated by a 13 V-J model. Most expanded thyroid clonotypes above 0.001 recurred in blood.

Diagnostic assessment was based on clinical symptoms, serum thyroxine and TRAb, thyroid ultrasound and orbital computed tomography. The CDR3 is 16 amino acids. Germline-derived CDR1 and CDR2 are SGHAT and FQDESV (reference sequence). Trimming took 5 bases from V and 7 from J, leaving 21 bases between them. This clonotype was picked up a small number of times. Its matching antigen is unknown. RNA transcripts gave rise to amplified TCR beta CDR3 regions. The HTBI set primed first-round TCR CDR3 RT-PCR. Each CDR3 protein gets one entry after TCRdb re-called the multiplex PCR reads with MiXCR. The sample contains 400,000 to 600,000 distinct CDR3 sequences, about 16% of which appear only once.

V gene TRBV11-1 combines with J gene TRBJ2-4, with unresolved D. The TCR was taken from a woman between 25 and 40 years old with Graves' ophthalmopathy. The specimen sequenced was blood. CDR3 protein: CASSARALPFLNIQYF. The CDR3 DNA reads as TGTGCCAGCAGCGCCCGGGCACTCCCGTTTTTGAACATTCAGTACTTC.